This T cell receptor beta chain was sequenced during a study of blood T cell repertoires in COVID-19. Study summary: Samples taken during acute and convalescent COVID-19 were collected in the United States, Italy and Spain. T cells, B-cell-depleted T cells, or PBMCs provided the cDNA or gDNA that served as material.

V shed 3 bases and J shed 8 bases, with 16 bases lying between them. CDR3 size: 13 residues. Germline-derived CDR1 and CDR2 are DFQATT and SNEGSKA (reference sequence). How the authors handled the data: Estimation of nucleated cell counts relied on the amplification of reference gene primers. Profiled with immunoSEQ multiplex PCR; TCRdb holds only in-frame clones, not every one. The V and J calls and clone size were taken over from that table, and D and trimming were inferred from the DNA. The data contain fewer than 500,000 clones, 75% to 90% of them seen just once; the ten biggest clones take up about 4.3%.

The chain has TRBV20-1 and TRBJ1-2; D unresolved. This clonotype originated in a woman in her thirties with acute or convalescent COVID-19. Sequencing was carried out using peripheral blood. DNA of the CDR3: TGCAGTGCTAGTGATAGCGACCTTGGGGGCTACACCTTC. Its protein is CSASDSDLGGYTF.